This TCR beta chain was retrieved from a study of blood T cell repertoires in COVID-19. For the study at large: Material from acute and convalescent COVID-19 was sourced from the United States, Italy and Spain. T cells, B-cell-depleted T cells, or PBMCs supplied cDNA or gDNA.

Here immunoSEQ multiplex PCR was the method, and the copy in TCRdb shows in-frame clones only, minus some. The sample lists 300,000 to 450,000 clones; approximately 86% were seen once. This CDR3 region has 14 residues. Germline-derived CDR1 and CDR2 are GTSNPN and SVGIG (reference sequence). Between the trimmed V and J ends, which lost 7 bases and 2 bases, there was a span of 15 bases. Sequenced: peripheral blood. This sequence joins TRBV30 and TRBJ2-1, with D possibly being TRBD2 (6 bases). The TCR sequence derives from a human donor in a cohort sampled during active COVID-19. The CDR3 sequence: CASSRESTYNEQFF. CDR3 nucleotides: TGTGCCTCATCCCGGGAGTCAACCTACAATGAGCAGTTCTTC.